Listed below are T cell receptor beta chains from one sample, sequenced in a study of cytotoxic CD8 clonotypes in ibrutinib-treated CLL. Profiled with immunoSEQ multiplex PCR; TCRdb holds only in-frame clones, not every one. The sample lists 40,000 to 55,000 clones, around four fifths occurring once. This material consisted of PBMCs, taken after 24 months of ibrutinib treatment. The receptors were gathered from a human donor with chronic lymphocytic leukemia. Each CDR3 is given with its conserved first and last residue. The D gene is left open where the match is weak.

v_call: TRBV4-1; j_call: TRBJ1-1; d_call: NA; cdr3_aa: CASSQDTGYGTEAFF
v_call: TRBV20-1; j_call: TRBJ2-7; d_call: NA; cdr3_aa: CSALESYEQYF
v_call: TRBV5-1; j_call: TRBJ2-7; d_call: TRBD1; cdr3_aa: CASSPAGTGAYEQYF
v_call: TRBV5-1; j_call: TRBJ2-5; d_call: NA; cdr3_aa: CASSLGATQYF
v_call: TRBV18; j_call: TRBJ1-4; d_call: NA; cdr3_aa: CASSPSTNEKLFF
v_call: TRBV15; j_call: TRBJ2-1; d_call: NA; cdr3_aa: CATSSGYNEQFF
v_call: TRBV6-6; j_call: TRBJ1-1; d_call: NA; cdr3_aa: CASSPDTEAFF
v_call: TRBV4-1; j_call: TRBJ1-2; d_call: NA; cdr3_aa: CASSRTIRQETTLDGYTF
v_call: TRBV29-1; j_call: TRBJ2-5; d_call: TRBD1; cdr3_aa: CSVTRQGNTQYF
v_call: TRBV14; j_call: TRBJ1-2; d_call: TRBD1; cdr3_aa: CASSHSGQGGGYGYTF
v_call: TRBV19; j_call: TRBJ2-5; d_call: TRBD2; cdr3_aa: CANQFPFPSGVQETQYF
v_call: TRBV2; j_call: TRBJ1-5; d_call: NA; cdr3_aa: CASRGQTGRNQPQHF
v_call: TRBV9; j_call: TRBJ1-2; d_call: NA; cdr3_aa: CASSVESTPNYGYTF
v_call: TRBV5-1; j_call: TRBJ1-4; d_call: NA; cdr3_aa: CASSLGGLVGGATNEKLFF
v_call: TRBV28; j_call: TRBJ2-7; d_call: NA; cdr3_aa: CASTSNSYEQYF
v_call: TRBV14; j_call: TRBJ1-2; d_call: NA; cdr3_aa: CASSQLGRELLYGYTF
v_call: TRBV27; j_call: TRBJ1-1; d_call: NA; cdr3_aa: CASSYQGYTEAFF
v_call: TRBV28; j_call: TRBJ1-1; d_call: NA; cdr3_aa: CASRPRAGTEAFF
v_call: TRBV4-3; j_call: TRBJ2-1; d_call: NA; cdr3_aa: CASSQARNEQFF
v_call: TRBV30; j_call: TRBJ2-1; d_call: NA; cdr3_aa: CACTLFRYNEQFF
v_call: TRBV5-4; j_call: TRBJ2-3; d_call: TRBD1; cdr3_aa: CASSPGQGRGTDTQYF
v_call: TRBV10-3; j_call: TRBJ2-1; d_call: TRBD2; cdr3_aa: CAIRNRGLAEGNEQFF